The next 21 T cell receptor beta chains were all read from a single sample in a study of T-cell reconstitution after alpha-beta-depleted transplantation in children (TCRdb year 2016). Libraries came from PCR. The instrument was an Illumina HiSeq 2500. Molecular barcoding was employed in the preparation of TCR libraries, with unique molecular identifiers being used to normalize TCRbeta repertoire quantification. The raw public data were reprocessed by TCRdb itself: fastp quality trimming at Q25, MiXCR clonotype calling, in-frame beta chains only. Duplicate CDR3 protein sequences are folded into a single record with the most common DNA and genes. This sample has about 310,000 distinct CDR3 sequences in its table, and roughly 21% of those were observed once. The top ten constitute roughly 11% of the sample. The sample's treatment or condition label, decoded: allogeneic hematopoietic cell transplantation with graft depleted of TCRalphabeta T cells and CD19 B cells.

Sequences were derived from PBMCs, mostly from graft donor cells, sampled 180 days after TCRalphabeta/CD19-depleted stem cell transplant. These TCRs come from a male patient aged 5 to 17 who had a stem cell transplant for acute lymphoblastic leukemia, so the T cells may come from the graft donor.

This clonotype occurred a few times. The CDR3 DNA sequence: TGCGCCAGCAGCCGCTCGGACAGGCCGACAGATACGCAGTATTTT. This sequence encodes CASSRSDRPTDTQYF. The V call is TRBV4-1, the J call TRBJ2-3; 7 nucleotides align to TRBD1. Germline V gene lookup returns CDR1 MGHRA and CDR2 YSYEKL. The CDR3 totals 15 residues. V trimming: 4 bases; J trimming: 3 bases; junction bases outside the gene matches: 7.

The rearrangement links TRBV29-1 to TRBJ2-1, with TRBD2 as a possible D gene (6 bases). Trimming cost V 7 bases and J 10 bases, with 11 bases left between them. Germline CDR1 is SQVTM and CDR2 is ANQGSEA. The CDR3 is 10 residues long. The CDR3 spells CSGGDYEQFF. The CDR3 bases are TGCAGCGGGGGGGATTACGAGCAGTTCTTC.

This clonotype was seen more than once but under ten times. CDR3: CASSLAEPSYEQYF. DNA for the CDR3: TGCGCCAGCAGCTTGGCGGAGCCCTCCTACGAGCAGTACTTC. The chain links TRBV5-1 to TRBJ2-7; D ambiguous. With 0 bases removed from V and 0 bases from J, the gap between germline ends came to 7 bases. Germline V gives CDR1 SGHRS, CDR2 YFSETQ. The length of the CDR3 is 14 residues.

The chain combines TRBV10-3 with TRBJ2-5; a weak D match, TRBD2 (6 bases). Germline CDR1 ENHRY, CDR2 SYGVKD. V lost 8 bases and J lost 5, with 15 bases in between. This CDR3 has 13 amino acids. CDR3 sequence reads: CAIGLPIKETQYF. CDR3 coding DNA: TGTGCCATCGGACTACCGATCAAGGAGACCCAGTACTTC.

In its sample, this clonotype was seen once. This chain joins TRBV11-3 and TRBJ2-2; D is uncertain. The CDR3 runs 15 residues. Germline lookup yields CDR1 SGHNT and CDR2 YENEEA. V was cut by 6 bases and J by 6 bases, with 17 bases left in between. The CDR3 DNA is TGTGCCAGCAGAAAGCCGGCGTCACGACCCGGGGAGCTGTTTTTT. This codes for CASRKPASRPGELFF.

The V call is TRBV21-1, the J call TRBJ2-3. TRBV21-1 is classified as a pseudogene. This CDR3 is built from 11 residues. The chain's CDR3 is CASSTNDTQYF. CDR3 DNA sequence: TGTGCCAGCAGCACAAACGATACGCAGTATTTT.

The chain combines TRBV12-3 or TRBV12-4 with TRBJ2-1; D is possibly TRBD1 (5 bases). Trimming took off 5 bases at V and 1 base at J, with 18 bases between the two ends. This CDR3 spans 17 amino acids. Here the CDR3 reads CASSPRQIPLSYNEQFF. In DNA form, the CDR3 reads TGTGCCAGCAGTCCTCGACAGATTCCCTTATCCTACAATGAGCAGTTCTTC.

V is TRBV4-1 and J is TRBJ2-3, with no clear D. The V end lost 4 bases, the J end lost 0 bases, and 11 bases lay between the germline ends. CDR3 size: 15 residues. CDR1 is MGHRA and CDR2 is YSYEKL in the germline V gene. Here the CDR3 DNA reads TGCGCCAGCAGCCCACGGACGGCGAGCACAGATACGCAGTATTTT. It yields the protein CASSPRTASTDTQYF.

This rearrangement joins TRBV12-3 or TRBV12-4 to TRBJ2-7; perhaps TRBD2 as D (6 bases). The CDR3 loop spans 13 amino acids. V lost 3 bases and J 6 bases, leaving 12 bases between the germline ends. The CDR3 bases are TGTGCCAGCAGTTTGCCCGGGGAGGTCGAGCAGTACTTC. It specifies CASSLPGEVEQYF.

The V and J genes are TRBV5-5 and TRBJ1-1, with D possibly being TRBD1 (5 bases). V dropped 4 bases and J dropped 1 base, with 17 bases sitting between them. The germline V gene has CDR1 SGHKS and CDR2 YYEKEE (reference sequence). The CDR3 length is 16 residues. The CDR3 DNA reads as TGTGCCAGCAGCCCCCCTCTCGGGGGGACGAACACTGAAGCTTTCTTT. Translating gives CASSPPLGGTNTEAFF.

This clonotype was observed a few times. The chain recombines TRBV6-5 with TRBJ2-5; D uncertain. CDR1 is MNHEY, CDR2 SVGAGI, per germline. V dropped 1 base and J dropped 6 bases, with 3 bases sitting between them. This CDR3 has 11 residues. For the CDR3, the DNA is TGTGCCAGCAGTTACTTGAAGACCCAGTACTTC. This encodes CASSYLKTQYF.

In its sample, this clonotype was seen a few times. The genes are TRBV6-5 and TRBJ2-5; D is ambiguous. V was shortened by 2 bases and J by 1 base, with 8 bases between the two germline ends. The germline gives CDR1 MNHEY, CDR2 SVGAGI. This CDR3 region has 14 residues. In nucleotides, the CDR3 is TGTGCCAGCAGTTACCGGACCCCCCAAGAGACCCAGTACTTC. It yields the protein CASSYRTPQETQYF.

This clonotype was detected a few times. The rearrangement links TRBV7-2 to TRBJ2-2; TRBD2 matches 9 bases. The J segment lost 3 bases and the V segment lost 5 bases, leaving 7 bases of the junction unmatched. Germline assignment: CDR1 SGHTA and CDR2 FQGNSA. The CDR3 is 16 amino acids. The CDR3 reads CASSRGLAYYTGELFF. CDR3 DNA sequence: TGTGCCAGCAGCCGTGGACTAGCGTATTACACCGGGGAGCTGTTTTTT. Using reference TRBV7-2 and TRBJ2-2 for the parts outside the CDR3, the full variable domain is GAGVSQSPSNKVTEKGKDVELRCDPISGHTALYWYRQSLGQGLEFLIYFQGNSAPDKSGLPSDRFSAERTGGSVSTLTIQRTQQEDSAVYLCASSRGLAYYTGELFFGEGSRLTVL.

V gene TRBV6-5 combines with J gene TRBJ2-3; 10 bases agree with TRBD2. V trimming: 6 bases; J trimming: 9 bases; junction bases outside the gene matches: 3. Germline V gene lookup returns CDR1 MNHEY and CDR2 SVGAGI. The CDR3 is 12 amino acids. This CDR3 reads CASRELAGTQYF. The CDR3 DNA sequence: TGTGCCAGCAGAGAACTAGCGGGAACGCAGTATTTT.

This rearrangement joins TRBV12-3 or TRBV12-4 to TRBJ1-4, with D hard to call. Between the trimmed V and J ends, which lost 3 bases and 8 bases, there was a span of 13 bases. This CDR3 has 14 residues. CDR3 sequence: CASSLGSPREKLFF. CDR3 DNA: TGTGCCAGCAGTTTGGGCAGCCCCCGGGAAAAACTGTTTTTT.

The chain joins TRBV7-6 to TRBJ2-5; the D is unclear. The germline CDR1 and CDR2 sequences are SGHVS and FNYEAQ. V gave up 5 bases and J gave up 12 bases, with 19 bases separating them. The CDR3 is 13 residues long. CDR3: CASSPPKGPEEYF. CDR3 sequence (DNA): TGTGCCAGCAGCCCCCCCAAAGGCCCGGAAGAGTACTTC.

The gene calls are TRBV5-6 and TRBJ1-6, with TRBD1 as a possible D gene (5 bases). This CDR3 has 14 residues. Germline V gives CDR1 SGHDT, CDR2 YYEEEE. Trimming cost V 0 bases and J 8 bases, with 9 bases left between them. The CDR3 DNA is TGTGCCAGCAGCTTGGAACAGGTTCATTCACCCCTCCACTTT. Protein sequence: CASSLEQVHSPLHF.

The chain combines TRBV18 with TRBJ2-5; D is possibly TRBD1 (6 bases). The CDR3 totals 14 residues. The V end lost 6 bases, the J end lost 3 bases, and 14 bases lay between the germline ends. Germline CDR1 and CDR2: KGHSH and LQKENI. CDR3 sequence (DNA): TGTGCCAGCTCCACTACTGGGGGCAAAGAGACCCAGTACTTC. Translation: CASSTTGGKETQYF.

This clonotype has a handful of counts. CDR3 nucleotides: TGTGCCAGCTCACGGTTTGGGACAGGGGACGAGCAGTACTTC. Translating gives CASSRFGTGDEQYF. This chain uses TRBV18 with TRBJ2-7, with 10 bases that match TRBD1. J was trimmed by 5 bases and V by 4 bases; bases with no gene match: 5. Germline values: CDR1 KGHSH, CDR2 LQKENI. CDR3 length: 14 amino acids.

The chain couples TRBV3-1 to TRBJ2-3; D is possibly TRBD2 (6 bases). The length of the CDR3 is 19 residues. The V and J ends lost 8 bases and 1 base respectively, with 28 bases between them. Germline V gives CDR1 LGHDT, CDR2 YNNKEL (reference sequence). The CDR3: CASCFRGRLLEIRTDTQYF. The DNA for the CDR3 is TGTGCCAGCTGTTTTCGGGGGAGGCTCCTCGAGATCCGCACAGATACGCAGTATTTT.

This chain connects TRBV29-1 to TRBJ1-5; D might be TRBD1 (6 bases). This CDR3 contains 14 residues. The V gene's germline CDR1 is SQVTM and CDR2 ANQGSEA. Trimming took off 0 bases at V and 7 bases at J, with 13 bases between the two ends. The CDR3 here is CSVEDTGAGQPQHF. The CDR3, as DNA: TGCAGCGTTGAAGATACGGGGGCGGGCCAGCCCCAGCATTTT.